Following are 5 T cell receptor beta chains from one sample sequenced in a study of T-cell memory formation after mild COVID-19. From the 5' RACE reads, TCRdb called clonotypes with MiXCR, one entry per CDR3 protein. Of fewer than 350,000 distinct CDR3 sequences in the sample, roughly an eighth were seen once. Sequenced input: PBMCs or a T cell subset sorted from them (not recorded which). Every receptor here comes from a man between 18 and 29 years old who had mild COVID-19 (a few samples of this study predate the infection). Cell type and time point are not known.

This clonotype has a handful of counts. This rearrangement joins TRBV12-3 or TRBV12-4 to TRBJ2-7; D perhaps matches TRBD2 (6 bases). The CDR3 extends over 13 amino acids. V was pared by 2 bases and J by 4 bases, with 9 bases between. CDR3 sequence: CASSLTGRYEQYF. CDR3 bases: TGTGCCAGCAGTTTAACCGGGAGATACGAGCAGTACTTC.

This clonotype has more than one count but fewer than ten. The chain has TRBV24-1 and TRBJ1-1, with a possible D match to TRBD1 (5 bases). Per the germline V gene, CDR1 is KGHDR and CDR2 is SFDVKD. The CDR3 sequence is 17 residues long. Trimming left V 9 bases short and J 2 bases short, with 24 bases between. CDR3 DNA sequence: TGTGCCACCGAGGGGTCGGGGTCGTCGGGCTTAAACACTGAAGCTTTCTTT. Translated: CATEGSGSSGLNTEAFF.

This clonotype was observed at least ten times. The rearrangement uses TRBV30 and TRBJ2-1, with D perhaps TRBD2 (5 bases). The V and J ends lost 2 bases and 2 bases respectively, with 7 bases between them. Per the germline V gene, CDR1 is GTSNPN and CDR2 is SVGIG (reference sequence). The CDR3 covers 13 residues. The CDR3 DNA reads as TGTGCCTGGAGTACCGGGGCCTACAATGAGCAGTTCTTC. It is translated as CAWSTGAYNEQFF.

CDR3 nucleotides: TGTGCCAGCTCACCCAGAGGGGGGCATTCCTACGAGCAGTACTTC. This encodes CASSPRGGHSYEQYF. The chain combines TRBV18 with TRBJ2-7; D tentatively fits TRBD1 or TRBD2 (6 bases each). Per the germline V gene, CDR1 is KGHSH and CDR2 is LQKENI. V was clipped by 3 bases and J by 1 base, with 13 bases between them. The CDR3 has 15 amino acids. The full variable domain, completed using reference TRBV18 and TRBJ2-7, is NAGVMQNPRHLVRRRGQEARLRCSPMKGHSHVYWYRQLPEEGLKFMVYLQKENIIDESGMPKERFSAEFPKEGPSILRIQQVVRGDSAAYFCASSPRGGHSYEQYFGPGTRLTVT.

The V call is TRBV7-2, the J call TRBJ1-1; possible D gene TRBD1, 6 bases. The V end was cut by 4 bases, the J end by 10 bases, with 10 bases between. Germline V gene data show CDR1 as SGHTA and CDR2 as FQGNSA. This CDR3 region has 11 residues. CDR3 DNA: TGTGCCAGCAGCTCGGGACACGGAGCTTTCTTT. It codes for CASSSGHGAFF.